These 16 T cell receptor beta chains were sequenced from one sample in a study of CD8+ T cells in alopecia areata. RNA was extracted and reverse transcribed into cDNA as the sequencing template. Method: immunoSEQ multiplex PCR; TCRdb's copy keeps in-frame clones and lacks some. Among tens of thousands of clones, 55% to 75% were seen once, and the ten largest hold about 21%. Stated treatment: oral pan-JAK inhibitor, 5-10 mg twice daily. Sample: CD8+ T cells sorted from blood, taken at week 4, from a patient treated with tofacitinib. The receptors stem from a human donor with alopecia areata.

This clone was counted only a few times. The rearrangement joins TRBV30 to TRBJ2-1; TRBD1 is a possible D gene (6 bases). The germline V gene encodes CDR1 GTSNPN and CDR2 SVGIG (reference sequence). V was cut by 3 bases and J by 7 bases, with 16 bases left in between. CDR3 length equals 14 residues. The DNA for the CDR3 is TGTGCCTGGAGAATCAGGGGTTCAGATAATGAGCAGTTCTTC. Encoded protein: CAWRIRGSDNEQFF.

The genes are TRBV27 and TRBJ2-7, with D unresolved. Germline loops: CDR1 MNHEY, CDR2 SMNVEV (reference sequence). This CDR3 comprises 11 residues. Trimming cost V 6 bases and J 4 bases, with 7 bases left between them. The CDR3 spells CASRANYEQYF. For the CDR3, the DNA is TGTGCCAGCAGAGCTAATTACGAGCAGTACTTC.

This chain links TRBV5-1 with TRBJ2-5; TRBD1 is a possible D gene (6 bases). CDR1 and CDR2 from the germline V gene are SGHRS and YFSETQ. This CDR3 comprises 13 residues. With 3 bases removed from V and 2 bases from J, the gap between germline ends came to 8 bases. Here the CDR3 reads CASSSGQQETQYF. The DNA of the CDR3 is TGCGCCAGCAGCTCAGGACAGCAAGAGACCCAGTACTTC.

The chain combines TRBV19 with TRBJ2-3; D is unresolved. The germline gives CDR1 LNHDA, CDR2 SQIVND (reference sequence). The ends were cut back, 10 bases at V and 0 bases at J, with 11 bases in the middle. The CDR3 is made up of 13 amino acids. CDR3 in amino acids: CATSIVSTDTQYF. The CDR3 nucleotides are TGTGCCACTTCCATCGTAAGCACAGATACGCAGTATTTT.

In its sample, this clone is medium-sized. J is TRBJ2-3 and V is TRBV2, with 7 bases matching TRBD1. CDR3 length equals 15 residues. CDR1 SNHLY and CDR2 FYNNEI come from the germline V gene. J gave up 1 base and V 0 bases, and 1 base lay outside the gene matches. The CDR3 region has the DNA TGTGCCAGCAGTGAAGCGGGGACAGGCACAGATACGCAGTATTTT. It codes for CASSEAGTGTDTQYF.

The chain joins TRBV29-1 to TRBJ2-7; 11 bases are a match to TRBD2. Germline trimming cut 4 bases from V and 0 bases from J; bases unmatched to any gene: 5. CDR3 length equals 15 residues. Germline assignment: CDR1 SQVTM and CDR2 ANQGSEA. The CDR3 is CSVGATSGGSYEQYF. DNA for the CDR3: TGCAGCGTTGGAGCAACTAGCGGGGGCTCCTACGAGCAGTACTTC.

This clone was picked up a small number of times. The CDR3 region is CSVRISNTGELFF. CDR3 DNA: TGCAGCGTACGAATTTCGAACACCGGGGAGCTGTTTTTT. This chain links TRBV29-1 with TRBJ2-2; D call uncertain. This CDR3 has 13 amino acids. V was clipped by 6 bases and J by 0 bases, with 8 bases between them. Germline CDR1 SQVTM, CDR2 ANQGSEA.

Concerning this clone itself: The same CDR3 is also encoded by other DNA sequences in this sample. The V gene is TRBV30, the J gene TRBJ2-7; 10 bases match TRBD1. This CDR3 region has 14 residues. Per germline, CDR1 GTSNPN and CDR2 SVGIG (reference sequence). J was trimmed by 3 bases and V by 0 bases; bases with no gene match: 2. This chain's CDR3 is CAWSVGQGSYEQYF. The DNA for the CDR3 is TGTGCCTGGAGTGTGGGACAGGGGAGCTACGAGCAGTACTTC.

The V call is TRBV19, the J call TRBJ2-7, with D unresolved. V lost 3 bases to trimming and J lost 0 bases, with 6 bases between them. This CDR3 spans 13 amino acids. The germline CDR1 and CDR2 sequences are LNHDA and SQIVND (reference sequence). The CDR3 is CASSIDTSYEQYF. CDR3 in DNA: TGTGCCAGTAGTATTGACACCTCCTACGAGCAGTACTTC. The full variable domain, its missing parts supplied by reference TRBV19 and TRBJ2-7, is DGGITQSPKYLFRKEGQNVTLSCEQNLNHDAMYWYRQDPGQGLRLIYYSQIVNDFQKGDIAEGYSVSREKKESFPLTVTSAQKNPTAFYLCASSIDTSYEQYFGPGTRLTVT.

V gene TRBV6-5 combines with J gene TRBJ2-2; D possibly uses TRBD1 or TRBD2 (5 bases each). Germline lookup yields CDR1 MNHEY and CDR2 SVGAGI. V gave up 0 bases and J gave up 11 bases, with 13 bases separating them. The CDR3 covers 14 residues. The CDR3 nucleotides read TGTGCCAGCAGTTACTCAGCCGGGACCTTAGAGCTGTTTTTT. Residues: CASSYSAGTLELFF.

This chain joins TRBV11-2 and TRBJ1-2, with D possibly being TRBD1 (6 bases). Germline CDR1 is SGHAT and CDR2 is FQNNGV. V lost 2 bases and J lost 1, with 11 bases in between. This CDR3 comprises 15 residues. CDR3 in amino acids: CASSLLGGDNYGYTF. The CDR3 nucleotides are TGTGCCAGCAGCTTACTAGGGGGTGATAACTATGGCTACACCTTC.

Written as DNA, the CDR3 is TGTGCCGGCACCCCCGTGGGGGGGTACGGCACTGAAGCTTTCTTT. Its protein product is CAGTPVGGYGTEAFF. The rearrangement uses TRBV7-2 and TRBJ1-1; D possibly corresponds to TRBD1 (5 bases). Trimming took 11 bases from V and 4 from J, leaving 23 bases between them. Per the germline V gene, CDR1 is SGHTA and CDR2 is FQGNSA. The CDR3 has 15 amino acids.

V is TRBV4-3 and J is TRBJ2-5; no clear D gene. Germline V gives CDR1 LGHNA, CDR2 YSLEER. The CDR3 has 13 amino acids. V was shortened by 0 bases and J by 7 bases, with 9 bases between the two germline ends. The CDR3 coding sequence is TGCGCCAGCAGCCAAGACGTTGCAGGGACCCAGTACTTC. Translation gives CASSQDVAGTQYF.

This clone was observed a few times. The chain employs TRBV7-9 and TRBJ1-2; the match to TRBD1 covers 7 bases. This CDR3 has 13 residues. J gave up 6 bases and V 4 bases, and 5 bases lay outside the gene matches. CDR1 and CDR2 (germline): SEHNR, FQNEAQ (reference sequence). The CDR3: CASSSRGRDGYTF. The DNA for the CDR3 is TGTGCCAGCAGCTCCAGGGGGAGGGATGGCTACACCTTC.

The V gene is TRBV29-1, the J gene TRBJ2-1; D is unclear. The germline V and J ends were trimmed by 6 bases and 0 bases, with 18 bases remaining between them. Germline assignment: CDR1 SQVTM and CDR2 ANQGSEA. The CDR3 covers 16 residues. The DNA for the CDR3 is TGCAGCGTCGATATCAGCGCCTTGAGCTCCTACAATGAGCAGTTCTTC. Translated, it gives CSVDISALSSYNEQFF.

The V and J genes are TRBV27 and TRBJ2-2, with D unresolved. The CDR3 spans 13 residues. Germline values: CDR1 MNHEY, CDR2 SMNVEV (reference sequence). Trimming took 5 bases from V and 6 from J, leaving 10 bases between them. The CDR3 loop reads CASSLDVAGELFF. CDR3 nucleotide sequence: TGTGCCAGCAGTCTGGATGTTGCCGGGGAGCTGTTTTTT.